Presented here are 10 T cell receptor beta chains from one specimen sequenced in a study of T cells in Graves' hyperthyroidism and ophthalmopathy. The TCR beta CDR3 regions underwent amplification using RNA transcripts as the source. Researchers ran a first-round RT-PCR on the TCR CDR3 using the HTBI primer set. TCRdb ran MiXCR on the multiplex PCR reads and lists one entry per CDR3 protein. The sample contains about 560,000 distinct CDR3 sequences, about 15% of which appear only once. The sample was blood. Receptor source: a woman aged 25 to 39 with Graves' hyperthyroidism.

This clonotype was counted many times. V gene TRBV5-6 combines with J gene TRBJ2-1, with a tentative D call TRBD2 (5 bases). The germline V gene has CDR1 SGHDT and CDR2 YYEEEE. V was trimmed by 0 bases and J by 8 bases, leaving 9 bases between them. The CDR3 contains 13 residues. Written as DNA, the CDR3 is TGTGCCAGCAGCTTGGACGGGGAACATGAGCAGTTCTTC. Amino acid sequence: CASSLDGEHEQFF.

This clonotype came up many times. The rearrangement joins TRBV12-3 or TRBV12-4 to TRBJ2-7, with TRBD2 matching 11 bases. The CDR3 runs to 16 residues. V was clipped by 3 bases and J by 5 bases; unmatched bases: 9. The chain's CDR3 is CASSLRGSSGGHEQYF. The DNA for the CDR3 is TGTGCCAGCAGTTTGAGGGGTTCTAGCGGGGGGCACGAGCAGTACTTC.

The chain combines TRBV10-3 with TRBJ2-1; 14 bases map to TRBD2. Unmatched junction bases numbered 21, after V lost 0 bases and J lost 8 bases. The CDR3 is 22 residues long. In germline, CDR1 is ENHRY, CDR2 SYGVKD. CDR3 DNA sequence: TGTGCCATCAGTGAGTCGACCGCGGGGGTCAGCCGGGGGACTAGCGGGAGCCATGAGCAGTTCTTC. This translates into CAISESTAGVSRGTSGSHEQFF.

Remarks on this clonotype: With a much larger clone just one base away, this may be a read error. This chain uses TRBV24-1 with TRBJ2-2; D could derive from TRBD1 or TRBD2 (5 bases each). CDR1 KGHDR and CDR2 SFDVKD come from the germline V gene. CDR3 length equals 16 residues. As DNA, the CDR3 is TGTGCCACCAGTGATTTGCCGCAGGGTGGAACCGGGGAGCCGTTTTTT. Protein product: CATSDLPQGGTGEPFF.

This clonotype was seen only once. The chain carries TRBV6-2 or TRBV6-3 and TRBJ2-1, with 9 bases that match TRBD2. The end of the DNA is better explained by TRBJ2-7, so the J call may be wrong. Germline V gene sequence: CDR1 MNHEY, CDR2 SVGEGT. This CDR3 region has 16 residues. The CDR3 loop reads CASSCSLAGVYNEQYF. The DNA of the CDR3 is TGTGCCAGCAGTTGCTCACTAGCGGGTGTCTACAATGAGCAGTACTTC.

V usage is TRBV6-6 and J usage is TRBJ1-2; TRBD1 aligns across 9 bases. Germline V gene lookup returns CDR1 MNHNY and CDR2 SVGAGI (reference sequence). The ends lost 0 bases at V and 5 bases at J; junction bases unmatched: 4. The CDR3 contains 15 residues. DNA of the CDR3: TGTGCCAGCAGTTACTCGTCTGGACAGGGGTATGGCTACACCTTC. Its protein is CASSYSSGQGYGYTF.

The CDR3 is CASSYRTSVRVLTF. The CDR3 DNA is TGTGCCAGCAGTTATAGGACTAGCGTACGCGTCCTGACTTTC. The chain uses TRBV12-3 or TRBV12-4 and TRBJ2-6; 9 bases fit TRBD2. The CDR3 spans 14 residues. Germline trimming cut 4 bases from V and 12 bases from J; bases unmatched to any gene: 7.

This clonotype has ten or more counts. V usage is TRBV18 and J usage is TRBJ2-3; TRBD1 matches 9 bases. J gave up 3 bases and V 3 bases, and 7 bases lay outside the gene matches. Germline CDR1 reads KGHSH; CDR2 reads LQKENI. The CDR3 covers 16 residues. CDR3 sequence (DNA): TGTGCCAGCTCACCCCCGGGACAGGGAGGGACAGATACGCAGTATTTT. Protein: CASSPPGQGGTDTQYF.

This clonotype was observed many times. The chain links TRBV7-2 to TRBJ2-3; 10 nucleotides agree with TRBD2. The CDR3 runs 15 residues. V shed 8 bases, J shed 3 bases, and the junction held 8 bases outside the gene matches. CDR1 and CDR2 from the germline V gene are SGHTA and FQGNSA. The DNA of the CDR3 is TGTGCCAGCGGGGTAGCGGGAGGAGGTACAGATACGCAGTATTTT. Its protein is CASGVAGGGTDTQYF.

At least ten counts were recorded for this clonotype. The genes are TRBV5-1 and TRBJ2-1; 14 positions match TRBD2. V lost 4 bases and J lost 3; bases outside the gene matches: 6. Germline V gene lookup returns CDR1 SGHRS and CDR2 YFSETQ. This CDR3 has 17 amino acids. In DNA form, the CDR3 reads TGCGCCAGCAGCGGAAGACTAGCGGGAGGGCGCTACAATGAGCAGTTCTTC. It translates to CASSGRLAGGRYNEQFF.